One sample yielded the 23 T cell receptor beta chains listed below, sequenced in a study of cytomegalovirus exposure and HLA in healthy donors. Data came from immunoSEQ multiplex PCR; TCRdb stores just in-frame clones and leaves some out. The data hold a few hundred thousand clones, with 88% observed a single time. The sample comprised PBMCs. These receptors were taken from a young man in good health and CMV-seronegative.

The V call is TRBV7-8, the J call TRBJ2-7, with a weak D call TRBD2 (5 bases). Germline V gene data show CDR1 as SGHVS and CDR2 as FQNEAQ. V was clipped by 1 base and J by 4 bases, with 11 bases between them. This CDR3 is built from 14 residues. CDR3 sequence: CASSLVEGIYEQYF. CDR3 nucleotides: TGTGCCAGCAGCTTAGTCGAGGGAATTTACGAGCAGTACTTC.

This clone was counted between two and nine times. This chain links TRBV2 with TRBJ2-2; TRBD1 matches at 7 bases. The CDR3 has 15 amino acids. The trim removed 3 bases at V and 4 bases at J, leaving 5 bases unmatched. Germline V gives CDR1 SNHLY, CDR2 FYNNEI. The chain's CDR3 is CASSETGLGTGELFF. In nucleotides, the CDR3 is TGTGCCAGCAGTGAGACAGGGCTGGGCACCGGGGAGCTGTTTTTT. The full variable domain, rest sourced from reference TRBV2 and TRBJ2-2, is EPEVTQTPSHQVTQMGQEVILRCVPISNHLYFYWYRQILGQKVEFLVSFYNNEISEKSEIFDDQFSVERPDGSNFTLKIRSTKLEDSAMYFCASSETGLGTGELFFGEGSRLTVL.

The chain uses TRBV10-2 and TRBJ2-7; a possible D gene is TRBD1 (6 bases). V was pared by 5 bases and J by 3 bases, with 17 bases between. This CDR3 is built from 15 residues. Germline loops: CDR1 WSHSY, CDR2 SAAADI. CDR3 coding DNA: TGCGCCAGCAGTTCCCGACAGGCTGGGGACTACGAGCAGTACTTC. It is translated as CASSSRQAGDYEQYF.

The chain employs TRBV2 and TRBJ1-4, with D unclear. In germline, CDR1 is SNHLY, CDR2 FYNNEI. V was trimmed by 3 bases and J by 5 bases, leaving 10 bases between them. The CDR3 consists of 14 residues. The CDR3 loop is CASSDSKLNEKLFF. In DNA form, the CDR3 reads TGTGCCAGCAGTGACTCGAAGCTGAATGAAAAACTGTTTTTT.

The chain carries TRBV6-5 and TRBJ1-3; D uncertain. CDR3 size: 15 residues. Germline V gene sequence: CDR1 MNHEY, CDR2 SVGAGI. With 5 bases removed from V and 0 bases from J, the gap between germline ends came to 11 bases. The CDR3 loop reads CASSPDRSSGNTIYF. In DNA, the CDR3 is TGTGCCAGCAGTCCAGACCGGAGCTCTGGAAACACCATATATTTT.

The chain is built from TRBV27 and TRBJ2-7; TRBD1 agrees at 9 bases. V was pared by 3 bases and J by 7 bases, with 10 bases of the junction left unmatched. The V gene's germline CDR1 is MNHEY and CDR2 SMNVEV (reference sequence). The CDR3 is 15 residues long. Here the CDR3 DNA reads TGTGCCAGCAGTTTGGGACAGGGTTTATTCGGAGAGCAGTACTTC. Translating gives CASSLGQGLFGEQYF.

The chain has TRBV13 and TRBJ2-2; 9 nucleotides line up with TRBD1. With V trimmed by 1 base and J by 5 bases, 11 bases remained unmatched. The CDR3 is 18 residues long. Germline CDR1 reads PRHDT; CDR2 reads FYEKMQ (reference sequence). In DNA form, the CDR3 reads TGTGCCAGCAGCTTAGTTGTACGGGACAGGGAGTGGACCGGGGAGCTGTTTTTT. Amino acids: CASSLVVRDREWTGELFF.

The chain employs TRBV19 and TRBJ1-5, with D uncertain. V was cut by 6 bases and J by 6 bases, with 27 bases left in between. CDR1 LNHDA and CDR2 SQIVND come from the germline V gene (reference sequence). The CDR3 has 18 residues. CDR3 residues: CASRQISGSAASIQPQHF. CDR3 nucleotide sequence: TGTGCCAGTAGACAAATATCCGGGTCGGCGGCTTCCATTCAGCCCCAGCATTTT. The complete variable domain, with remaining parts taken from reference TRBV19 and TRBJ1-5, reads DGGITQSPKYLFRKEGQNVTLSCEQNLNHDAMYWYRQDPGQGLRLIYYSQIVNDFQKGDIAEGYSVSREKKESFPLTVTSAQKNPTAFYLCASRQISGSAASIQPQHFGDGTRLSIL.

Concerning this clone: The sample carries other DNA sequences with the same CDR3. The V call is TRBV29-1, the J call TRBJ2-7; 7 nucleotides agree with TRBD1. J gave up 4 bases and V 1 base, and 1 base lay outside the gene matches. Germline CDR1 SQVTM, CDR2 ANQGSEA. CDR3 size: 12 residues. CDR3 DNA: TGCAGCGTTGAAGGACAGGGTTACGAGCAGTACTTC. It specifies CSVEGQGYEQYF.

The rearrangement joins TRBV27 to TRBJ2-7; 7 bases map to TRBD1. This CDR3 spans 15 amino acids. J was trimmed by 4 bases and V by 4 bases; bases with no gene match: 10. Germline-derived CDR1 and CDR2 are MNHEY and SMNVEV (reference sequence). CDR3 nucleotides: TGTGCCAGCAGTTCTCTGACAGGGCCCTCATACGAGCAGTACTTC. This translates into CASSSLTGPSYEQYF.

The chain has TRBV23-1 and TRBJ1-2; TRBD1 matches at 9 bases. TRBV23-1 is given ORF status, its function remaining uncertain. The V segment lost 5 bases and the J segment 6 bases; nucleotides outside the gene matches: 16. The CDR3 contains 17 residues. The chain's CDR3 is CASSRPGTGIGCNGYTF. The DNA of the CDR3 is TGCGCCAGCAGTAGACCCGGGACAGGGATCGGGTGTAATGGCTACACCTTC.

The chain recombines TRBV5-1 with TRBJ1-1, with D unresolved. V was shortened by 0 bases and J by 1 base, with 7 bases between the two germline ends. This CDR3 has 14 amino acids. Germline-derived CDR1 and CDR2 are SGHRS and YFSETQ. The CDR3 sequence: CASSLDYTNTEAFF. CDR3 sequence (DNA): TGCGCCAGCAGCTTGGATTACACGAACACTGAAGCTTTCTTT.

The chain uses TRBV5-4 and TRBJ1-2, with D maybe TRBD1 (6 bases). With 4 bases removed from V and 4 bases from J, the gap between germline ends came to 11 bases. CDR1 and CDR2 from the germline V gene are SGHNT and YYREEE (reference sequence). The CDR3 loop spans 13 amino acids. The CDR3 is CASSPQGIYGYTF. The CDR3 bases are TGTGCCAGCAGCCCTCAGGGGATCTATGGCTACACCTTC. The full variable domain, its missing parts supplied by reference TRBV5-4 and TRBJ1-2, is ETGVTQSPTHLIKTRGQQVTLRCSSQSGHNTVSWYQQALGQGPQFIFQYYREEENGRGNFPPRFSGLQFPNYSSELNVNALELDDSALYLCASSPQGIYGYTFGSGTRLTVV.

There are a few counts of this clone. The chain links TRBV11-2 to TRBJ1-2; 10 bases match TRBD1. CDR3 length equals 14 residues. CDR1 and CDR2 from the germline V gene are SGHAT and FQNNGV. J gave up 4 bases and V 5 bases, and 4 bases lay outside the gene matches. The DNA for the CDR3 is TGTGCCAGCAGCGACAGGGGGCGCGTCTATGGCTACACCTTC. Its protein is CASSDRGRVYGYTF.

The chain carries TRBV11-2 and TRBJ2-7; 7 bases align to TRBD1. Germline V gives CDR1 SGHAT, CDR2 FQNNGV. The CDR3 contains 15 residues. The V and J ends lost 1 base and 1 base, in that order; junction bases with no gene match: 4. This chain's CDR3 is CASSLVKGQSYEQYF. CDR3 DNA: TGTGCCAGCAGCTTAGTTAAGGGACAGTCCTACGAGCAGTACTTC.

CDR3 sequence reads: CAIHSRTGSTDTQYF. The CDR3 DNA reads as TGTGCCATCCACTCAAGGACAGGGAGCACAGATACGCAGTATTTT. The gene calls are TRBV2 and TRBJ2-3; 8 bases map to TRBD1. The V and J ends lost 10 bases and 0 bases, in that order; junction bases with no gene match: 9. Looked up from germline, CDR1 is SNHLY and CDR2 is FYNNEI. The CDR3 is 15 amino acids.

The V call is TRBV7-9, the J call TRBJ2-5; 7 positions agree with TRBD1. V lost 1 base to trimming and J lost 7 bases; unmatched junction nucleotides: 6. Germline V lookup: CDR1 SEHNR, CDR2 FQNEAQ (reference sequence). The CDR3 spans 14 residues. CDR3 nucleotides: TGTGCCAGCAGCTTAGGCAGGGGGAGAGGGACCCAGTACTTC. It translates to CASSLGRGRGTQYF.

CDR3 amino acids: CASSEFGGGQPQHF. CDR3 bases: TGTGCCAGCAGTGAATTTGGGGGCGGGCAGCCCCAGCATTTT. The V gene is TRBV6-1, the J gene TRBJ1-5, with TRBD1 as a possible D gene (6 bases). The CDR3 is 14 residues long. In germline, CDR1 is MNHNS, CDR2 SASEGT. V was cut by 2 bases and J by 7 bases, with 12 bases left in between.

This chain uses TRBV18 with TRBJ2-7, with 8 positions matching TRBD1. The CDR3 has 14 amino acids. Germline CDR1 is KGHSH and CDR2 is LQKENI. Trimming took 6 bases from V and 2 from J; bases not matched to a gene: 6. CDR3 nucleotides: TGTGCCAGCTCTTTTGACAGGGGTACCTACGAGCAGTACTTC. It encodes CASSFDRGTYEQYF.

This clone was picked up one time. In DNA, the CDR3 is TGTGCCTGGAACCCGGGACACTCAATACCCTATGGCTACACCTTC. This translates into CAWNPGHSIPYGYTF. V and J are TRBV30 and TRBJ1-2; maybe TRBD1 (6 bases). The germline gives CDR1 GTSNPN, CDR2 SVGIG (reference sequence). The V end was cut by 4 bases, the J end by 4 bases, with 19 bases between. The CDR3 covers 15 residues.

V is TRBV7-2 and J is TRBJ1-5; 7 bases are a match to TRBD1. Germline trimming cut 1 base from V and 3 bases from J; bases unmatched to any gene: 6. Per the germline V gene, CDR1 is SGHTA and CDR2 is FQGNSA. CDR3 length: 16 residues. The CDR3 region is CASSLGPDRANQPQHF. The CDR3 DNA is TGTGCCAGCAGCTTAGGCCCTGACAGGGCCAATCAGCCCCAGCATTTT.

J is TRBJ2-7 and V is TRBV11-2; D perhaps matches TRBD1 (6 bases). The germline V gene encodes CDR1 SGHAT and CDR2 FQNNGV. The CDR3 has 14 residues. V was trimmed by 2 bases and J by 3 bases, leaving 11 bases between them. CDR3 nucleotides: TGTGCCAGCAGCTTACCAGGGGTGGTCTACGAGCAGTACTTC. Protein: CASSLPGVVYEQYF.

J is TRBJ2-1 and V is TRBV9, with TRBD2 matching 7 bases. V lost 3 bases and J lost 3; bases outside the gene matches: 6. The CDR3 consists of 15 residues. Germline CDR1 is SGDLS and CDR2 is YYNGEE. CDR3 DNA: TGTGCCAGCAGCGATGCGGGGGTGGACTACAATGAGCAGTTCTTC. As protein: CASSDAGVDYNEQFF.